This T cell receptor (beta chain) was obtained from a study of CD8 T cells in ankylosing spondylitis. TCRdb called the 5' RACE reads again in MiXCR, with one record for every CDR3 protein. Altogether roughly 200,000 distinct CDR3 sequences are present, about 13% being singletons, with the ten largest covering 16%. Study-level results: Disease-associated clones were reportedly significantly overrepresented in matched ankylosing spondylitis synovial fluid. Characteristic of ankylosing spondylitis blood, it appeared, was a TCR beta motif comprising roughly 8 highly homologous variants.

With regard to this clonotype: The antigen is unknown.

The junction had 6 bases not matched to a gene; V was cut back by 4 bases and J by 3 bases. Germline lookup yields CDR1 MGHDK and CDR2 SYGVNS. The CDR3 spans 14 residues. Sequenced sample: blood, either unsorted or a sorted T cell fraction (not recorded which). V is TRBV25-1 and J is TRBJ2-7; 7 bases match TRBD1. This TCR was recovered from a male donor with ankylosing spondylitis or in good health (not recorded which). The CDR3 nucleotides are TGTGCCAGCAGTGGGGGACAGACCTACTACGAGCAGTACTTC. As protein: CASSGGQTYYEQYF.